Included here is one T cell receptor (beta chain) sequence, with context. Sequencing was performed with immunoSEQ multiplex PCR; in TCRdb, only in-frame clones are kept and a portion is missing. The sample consists of roughly 86,000 clones, around 80% of them appearing once. The data stem from a study of ipilimumab plus nivolumab after autologous stem cell transplantation. Checkpoint therapy with ipilimumab 1 mg/kg began 14 to 28 days after transplant. The clonotype was recovered from a male donor with diffuse large B-cell lymphoma. Sequencing was performed on PBMCs, taken in a trial of ipilimumab plus nivolumab as post-transplant consolidation.

CDR3 amino acids: CASSYRAGEETQYF. In DNA, the CDR3 is TGTGCCAGCAGCTACCGGGCGGGGGAAGAGACCCAGTACTTC. The chain combines TRBV11-3 with TRBJ2-5; 7 nucleotides agree with TRBD2. The CDR3 loop spans 14 amino acids. Germline loops: CDR1 SGHNT, CDR2 YENEEA. V lost 4 bases and J lost 3; bases outside the gene matches: 5.